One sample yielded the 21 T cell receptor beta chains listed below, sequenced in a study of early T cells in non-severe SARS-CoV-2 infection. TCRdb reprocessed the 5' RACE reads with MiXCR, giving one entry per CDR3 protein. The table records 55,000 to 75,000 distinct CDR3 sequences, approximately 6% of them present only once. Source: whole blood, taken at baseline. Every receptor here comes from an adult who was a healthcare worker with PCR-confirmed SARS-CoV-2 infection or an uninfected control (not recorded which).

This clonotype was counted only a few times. CDR3 in DNA: TGCGCCAGCAGGTCCCAGGGGGTGAACACTGAAGCTTTCTTT. Protein sequence: CASRSQGVNTEAFF. This chain uses TRBV5-1 with TRBJ1-1, with TRBD1 identical over 7 bases. The germline CDR1 and CDR2 sequences are SGHRS and YFSETQ. The junction had 4 bases not matched to a gene; V was cut back by 5 bases and J by 0 bases. The CDR3 is made up of 14 amino acids.

This CDR3 reads CASSLYQGPYEQYF. CDR3 nucleotide sequence: TGTGCCAGCAGCTTATATCAGGGGCCCTACGAGCAGTACTTC. V is TRBV7-9 and J is TRBJ2-7; D is perhaps TRBD1 (6 bases). V lost 2 bases and J lost 2, with 10 bases in between. CDR3 length: 14 residues. Germline V CDR1 and CDR2: SEHNR, FQNEAQ (reference sequence). The whole variable domain, remainder taken from reference TRBV7-9 and TRBJ2-7, is DTGVSQNPRHKITKRGQNVTFRCDPISEHNRLYWYRQTLGQGPEFLTYFQNEAQLEKSRLLSDRFSAERPKGSFSTLEIQRTEQGDSAMYLCASSLYQGPYEQYFGPGTRLTVT.

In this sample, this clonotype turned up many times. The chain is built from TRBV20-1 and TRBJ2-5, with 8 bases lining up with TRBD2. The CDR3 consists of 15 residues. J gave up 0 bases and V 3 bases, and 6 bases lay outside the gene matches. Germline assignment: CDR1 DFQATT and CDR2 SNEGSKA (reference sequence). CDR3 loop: CSASSPRGDQETQYF. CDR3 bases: TGCAGTGCTAGTTCCCCGCGGGGGGACCAAGAGACCCAGTACTTC.

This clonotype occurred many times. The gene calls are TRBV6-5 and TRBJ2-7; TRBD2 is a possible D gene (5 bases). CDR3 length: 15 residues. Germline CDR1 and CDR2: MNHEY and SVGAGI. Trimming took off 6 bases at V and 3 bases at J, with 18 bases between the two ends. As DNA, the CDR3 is TGTGCCAGCAGCCCCCTCGGGAAACATAGCTACGAGCAGTACTTC. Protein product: CASSPLGKHSYEQYF.

CDR3: CSASTFSGVSYNEQFF. CDR3 sequence (DNA): TGCAGTGCTAGTACCTTTAGCGGGGTTTCCTACAATGAGCAGTTCTTC. V is TRBV20-1 and J is TRBJ2-1; 8 bases are shared with TRBD2. This CDR3 spans 16 amino acids. Germline V gene sequence: CDR1 DFQATT, CDR2 SNEGSKA (reference sequence). After removal of 3 bases from V and 1 base from J, the junction contained 8 bases not matched to a gene.

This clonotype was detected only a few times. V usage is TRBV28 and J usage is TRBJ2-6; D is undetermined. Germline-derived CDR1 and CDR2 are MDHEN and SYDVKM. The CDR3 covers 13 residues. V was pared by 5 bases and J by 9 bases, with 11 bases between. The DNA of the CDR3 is TGTGCCAGCAGTGCGCTAGATGTCAACGTCCTGACTTTC. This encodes CASSALDVNVLTF.

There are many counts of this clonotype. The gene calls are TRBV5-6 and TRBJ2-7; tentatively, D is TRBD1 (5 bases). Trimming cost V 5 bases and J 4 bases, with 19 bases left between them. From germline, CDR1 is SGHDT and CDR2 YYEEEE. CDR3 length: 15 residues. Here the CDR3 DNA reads TGTGCCAGCAGTAATCCAGGGATTACAGTGTACGAGCAGTACTTC. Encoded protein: CASSNPGITVYEQYF.

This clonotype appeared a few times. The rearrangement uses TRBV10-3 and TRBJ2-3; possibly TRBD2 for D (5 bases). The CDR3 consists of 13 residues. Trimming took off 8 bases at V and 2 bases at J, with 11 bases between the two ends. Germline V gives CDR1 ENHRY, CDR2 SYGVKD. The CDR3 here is CAIGAAITDTQYF. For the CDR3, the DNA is TGTGCCATCGGAGCGGCAATCACAGATACGCAGTATTTT.

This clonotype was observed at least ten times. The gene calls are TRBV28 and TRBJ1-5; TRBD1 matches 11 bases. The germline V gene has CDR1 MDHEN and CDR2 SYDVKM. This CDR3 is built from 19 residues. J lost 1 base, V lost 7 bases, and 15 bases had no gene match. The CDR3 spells CASTYLDRGREKSNQPQHF. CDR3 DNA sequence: TGTGCCAGCACCTACCTGGACAGGGGGCGGGAGAAGAGCAATCAGCCCCAGCATTTT.

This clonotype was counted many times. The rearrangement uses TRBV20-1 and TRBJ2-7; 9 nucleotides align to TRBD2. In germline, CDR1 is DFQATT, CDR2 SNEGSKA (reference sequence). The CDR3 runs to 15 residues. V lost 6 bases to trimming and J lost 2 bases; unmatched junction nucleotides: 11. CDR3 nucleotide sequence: TGCAGTGCCATTAAGACTAGCGGAGCAACCTACGAGCAGTACTTC. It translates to CSAIKTSGATYEQYF.

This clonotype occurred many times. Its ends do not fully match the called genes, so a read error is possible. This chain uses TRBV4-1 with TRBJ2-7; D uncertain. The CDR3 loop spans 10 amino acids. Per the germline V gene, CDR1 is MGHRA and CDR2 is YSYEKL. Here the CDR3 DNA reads TGCGCCAGCAGCCGAGACGTAAAGGACTTC. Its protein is CASSRDVKDF.

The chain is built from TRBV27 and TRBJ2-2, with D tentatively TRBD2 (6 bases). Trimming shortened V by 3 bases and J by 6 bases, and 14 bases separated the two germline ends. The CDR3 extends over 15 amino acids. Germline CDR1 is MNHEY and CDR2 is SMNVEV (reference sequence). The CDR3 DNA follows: TGTGCCAGCAGTTTCCCGGGAGCACTATCCGGGGAGCTGTTTTTT. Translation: CASSFPGALSGELFF.

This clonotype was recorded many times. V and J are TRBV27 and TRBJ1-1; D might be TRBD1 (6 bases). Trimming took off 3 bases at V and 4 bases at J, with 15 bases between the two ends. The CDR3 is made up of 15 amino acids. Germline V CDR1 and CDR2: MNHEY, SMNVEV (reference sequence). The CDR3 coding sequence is TGTGCCAGCAGTTTGGGGGCCGGCAGAGGCACTGAAGCTTTCTTT. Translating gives CASSLGAGRGTEAFF.

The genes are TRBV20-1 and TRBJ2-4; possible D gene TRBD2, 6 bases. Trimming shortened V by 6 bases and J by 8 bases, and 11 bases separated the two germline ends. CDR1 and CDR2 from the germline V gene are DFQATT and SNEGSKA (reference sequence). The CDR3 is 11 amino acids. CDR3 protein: CSAEGGDIQYF. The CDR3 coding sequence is TGCAGTGCAGAGGGCGGGGACATTCAGTACTTC.

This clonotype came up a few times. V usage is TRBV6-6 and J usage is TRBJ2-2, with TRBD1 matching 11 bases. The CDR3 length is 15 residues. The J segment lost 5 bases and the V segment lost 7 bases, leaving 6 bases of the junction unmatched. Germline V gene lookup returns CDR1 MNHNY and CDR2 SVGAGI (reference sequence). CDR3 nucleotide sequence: TGTGCCAGCATCCGGACAGGGGGCATGACCGGGGAGCTGTTTTTT. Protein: CASIRTGGMTGELFF.

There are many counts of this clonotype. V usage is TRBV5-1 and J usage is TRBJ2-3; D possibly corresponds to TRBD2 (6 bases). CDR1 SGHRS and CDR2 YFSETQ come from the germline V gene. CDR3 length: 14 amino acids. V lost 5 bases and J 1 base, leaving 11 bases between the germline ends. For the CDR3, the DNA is TGCGCCAGCAGTAACGGGAGAGGCACAGATACGCAGTATTTT. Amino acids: CASSNGRGTDTQYF.

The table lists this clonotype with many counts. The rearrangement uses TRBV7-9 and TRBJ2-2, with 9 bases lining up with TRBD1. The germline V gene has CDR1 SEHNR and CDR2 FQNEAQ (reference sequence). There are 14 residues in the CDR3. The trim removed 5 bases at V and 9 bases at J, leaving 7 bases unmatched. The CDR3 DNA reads TGTGCCAGCAGCGCGGGACAGGGTGGCAGGGAGCTGTTTTTT. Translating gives CASSAGQGGRELFF.

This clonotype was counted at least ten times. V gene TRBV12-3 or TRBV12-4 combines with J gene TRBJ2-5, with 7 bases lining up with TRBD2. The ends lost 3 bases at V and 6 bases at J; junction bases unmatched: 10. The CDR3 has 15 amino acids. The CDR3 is CASSLAGEGVKTQYF. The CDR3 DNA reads TGTGCCAGCAGTTTGGCGGGAGAAGGGGTAAAGACCCAGTACTTC.

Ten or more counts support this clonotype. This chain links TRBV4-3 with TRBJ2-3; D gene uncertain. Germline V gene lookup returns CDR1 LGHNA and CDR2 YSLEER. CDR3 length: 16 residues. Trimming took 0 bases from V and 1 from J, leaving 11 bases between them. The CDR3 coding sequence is TGCGCCAGCAGCCAAGATCAGCTAATCGGCACAGATACGCAGTATTTT. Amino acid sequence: CASSQDQLIGTDTQYF.

This CDR3 reads CASSQDRGGGRTGELFF. The CDR3 DNA reads as TGCGCCAGCAGCCAAGATCGAGGGGGCGGTCGAACCGGGGAGCTGTTTTTT. The chain couples TRBV4-3 to TRBJ2-2; 7 bases match TRBD1. The CDR3 is 17 residues long. Germline lookup yields CDR1 LGHNA and CDR2 YSLEER. The V segment lost 0 bases and the J segment 5 bases; nucleotides outside the gene matches: 9.

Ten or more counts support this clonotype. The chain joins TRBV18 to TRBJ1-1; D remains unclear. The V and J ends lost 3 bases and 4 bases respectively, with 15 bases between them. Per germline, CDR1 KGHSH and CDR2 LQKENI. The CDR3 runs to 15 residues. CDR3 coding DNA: TGTGCCAGCTCACCTGACGATCGTAGTGGCACTGAAGCTTTCTTT. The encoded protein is CASSPDDRSGTEAFF.